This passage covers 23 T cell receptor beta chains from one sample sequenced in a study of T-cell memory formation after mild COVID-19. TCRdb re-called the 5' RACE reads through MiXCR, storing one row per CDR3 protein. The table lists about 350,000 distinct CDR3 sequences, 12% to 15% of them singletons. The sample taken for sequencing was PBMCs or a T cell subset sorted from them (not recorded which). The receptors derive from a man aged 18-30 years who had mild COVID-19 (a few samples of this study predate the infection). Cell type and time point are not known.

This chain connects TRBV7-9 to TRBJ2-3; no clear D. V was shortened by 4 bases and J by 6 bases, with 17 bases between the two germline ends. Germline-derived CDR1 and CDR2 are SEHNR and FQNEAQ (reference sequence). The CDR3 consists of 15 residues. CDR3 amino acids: CASSSRGSGMDTQYF. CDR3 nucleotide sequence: TGTGCCAGCAGCTCCAGAGGTTCAGGAATGGATACGCAGTATTTT.

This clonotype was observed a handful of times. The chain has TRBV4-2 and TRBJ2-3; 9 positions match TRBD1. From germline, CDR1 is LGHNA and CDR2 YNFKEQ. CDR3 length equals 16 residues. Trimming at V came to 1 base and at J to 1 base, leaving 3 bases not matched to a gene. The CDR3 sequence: CASSQARQGGTDTQYF. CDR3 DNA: TGTGCCAGCAGCCAAGCAAGACAGGGGGGCACAGATACGCAGTATTTT.

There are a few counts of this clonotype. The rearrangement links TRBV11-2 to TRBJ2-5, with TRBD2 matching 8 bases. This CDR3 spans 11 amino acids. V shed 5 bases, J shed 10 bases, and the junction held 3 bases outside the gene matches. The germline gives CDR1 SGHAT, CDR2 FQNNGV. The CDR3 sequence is CASSLGGDQYF. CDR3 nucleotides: TGTGCCAGCAGCCTCGGGGGGGACCAGTACTTC.

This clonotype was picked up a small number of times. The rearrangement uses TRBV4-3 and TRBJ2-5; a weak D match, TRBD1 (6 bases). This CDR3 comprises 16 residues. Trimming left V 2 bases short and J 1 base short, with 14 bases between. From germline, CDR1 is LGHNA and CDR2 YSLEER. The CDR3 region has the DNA TGCGCCAGCAGCCAATCCTTCGGGACACTCCAAGAGACCCAGTACTTC. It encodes CASSQSFGTLQETQYF.

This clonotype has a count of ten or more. The CDR3 DNA reads TGTGCCAGCAGCCCACGCGACAGGGCCTATGGCTACACCTTC. It specifies CASSPRDRAYGYTF. V gene TRBV7-9 combines with J gene TRBJ1-2; TRBD1 matches 7 bases. This CDR3 spans 14 amino acids. Trimming at V came to 5 bases and at J to 4 bases, leaving 7 bases not matched to a gene. Germline CDR1 SEHNR, CDR2 FQNEAQ (reference sequence).

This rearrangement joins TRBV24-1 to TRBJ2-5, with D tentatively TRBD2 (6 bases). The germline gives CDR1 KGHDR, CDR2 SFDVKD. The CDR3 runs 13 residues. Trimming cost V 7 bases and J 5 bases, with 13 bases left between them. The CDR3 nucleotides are TGTGCCACCAGGTCCGGGGAGGAGGAGACCCAGTACTTC. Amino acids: CATRSGEEETQYF.

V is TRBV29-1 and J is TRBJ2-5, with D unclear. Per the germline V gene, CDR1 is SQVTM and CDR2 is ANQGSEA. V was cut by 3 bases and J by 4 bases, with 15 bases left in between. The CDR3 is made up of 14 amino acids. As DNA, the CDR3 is TGCAGCGTTGATCCGCTCGGCTTGCCAGAGACCCAGTACTTC. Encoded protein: CSVDPLGLPETQYF.

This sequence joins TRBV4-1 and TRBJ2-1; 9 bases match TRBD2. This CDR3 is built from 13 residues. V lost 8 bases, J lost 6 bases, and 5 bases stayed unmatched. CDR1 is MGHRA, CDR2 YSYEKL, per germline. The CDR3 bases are TGCGCCAGCGCGGGGGGGACTCTCAATGAGCAGTTCTTC. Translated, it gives CASAGGTLNEQFF.

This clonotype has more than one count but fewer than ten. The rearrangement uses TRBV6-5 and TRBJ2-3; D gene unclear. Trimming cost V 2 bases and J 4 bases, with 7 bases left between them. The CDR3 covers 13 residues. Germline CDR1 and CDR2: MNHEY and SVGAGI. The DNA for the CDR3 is TGTGCCAGCAGTTACGATGTCGCAGATACGCAGTATTTT. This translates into CASSYDVADTQYF.

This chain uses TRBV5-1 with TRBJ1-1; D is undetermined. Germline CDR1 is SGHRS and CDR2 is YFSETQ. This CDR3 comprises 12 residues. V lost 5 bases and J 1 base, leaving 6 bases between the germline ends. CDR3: CASRQTNTEAFF. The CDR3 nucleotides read TGCGCCAGCAGACAGACGAACACTGAAGCTTTCTTT. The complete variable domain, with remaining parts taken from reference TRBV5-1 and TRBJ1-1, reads KAGVTQTPRYLIKTRGQQVTLSCSPISGHRSVSWYQQTPGQGLQFLFEYFSETQRNKGNFPGRFSGRQFSNSRSEMNVSTLELGDSALYLCASRQTNTEAFFGQGTRLTVV.

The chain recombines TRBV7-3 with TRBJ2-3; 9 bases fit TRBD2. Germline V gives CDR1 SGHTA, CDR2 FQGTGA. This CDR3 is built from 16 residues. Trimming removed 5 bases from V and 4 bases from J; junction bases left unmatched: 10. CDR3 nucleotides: TGTGCCAGCAGCCATATCGCGGGGGGGCCGGCAGATACGCAGTATTTT. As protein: CASSHIAGGPADTQYF.

The CDR3, as DNA: TGTGCCAGCGGGGACTCTGGAAACACCATATATTTT. This codes for CASGDSGNTIYF. The V call is TRBV25-1, the J call TRBJ1-3; no reliable D call. The CDR3 runs 12 residues. The V gene's germline CDR1 is MGHDK and CDR2 SYGVNS. V was shortened by 8 bases and J by 0 bases, with 5 bases between the two germline ends. Based on the CDR3 plus reference TRBV25-1 and TRBJ1-3, the full variable domain is EADIYQTPRYLVIGTGKKITLECSQTMGHDKMYWYQQDPGMELHLIHYSYGVNSTEKGDLSSESTVSRIRTEHFPLTLESARPSHTSQYLCASGDSGNTIYFGEGSWLTVV.

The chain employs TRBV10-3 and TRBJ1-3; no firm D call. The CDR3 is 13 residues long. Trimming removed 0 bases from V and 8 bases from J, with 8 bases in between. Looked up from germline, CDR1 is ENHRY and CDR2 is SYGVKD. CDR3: CAISESASYTIYF. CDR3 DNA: TGTGCCATCAGTGAGTCAGCCAGTTACACCATATATTTT.

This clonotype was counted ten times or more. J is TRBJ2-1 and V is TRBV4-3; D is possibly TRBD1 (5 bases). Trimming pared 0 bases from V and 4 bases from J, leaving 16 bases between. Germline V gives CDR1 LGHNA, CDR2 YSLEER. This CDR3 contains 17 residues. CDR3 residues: CASSQETRQGGYNEQFF. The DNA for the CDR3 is TGCGCCAGCAGCCAAGAAACCCGGCAGGGTGGTTACAATGAGCAGTTCTTC.

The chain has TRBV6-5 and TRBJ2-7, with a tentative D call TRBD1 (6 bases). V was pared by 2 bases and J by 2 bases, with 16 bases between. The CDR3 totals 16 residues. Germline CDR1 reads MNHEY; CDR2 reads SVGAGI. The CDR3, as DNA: TGTGCCAGCAGTTACAATTTACAGGGTGACACCTACGAGCAGTACGTC. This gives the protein CASSYNLQGDTYEQYV.

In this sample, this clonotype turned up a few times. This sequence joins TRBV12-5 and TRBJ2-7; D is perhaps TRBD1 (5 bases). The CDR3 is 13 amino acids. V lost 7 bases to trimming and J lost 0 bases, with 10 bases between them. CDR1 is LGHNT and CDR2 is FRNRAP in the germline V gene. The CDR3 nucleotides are TGTGCTAGTGCCTTAACAGGCTCCTACGAGCAGTACTTC. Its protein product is CASALTGSYEQYF.

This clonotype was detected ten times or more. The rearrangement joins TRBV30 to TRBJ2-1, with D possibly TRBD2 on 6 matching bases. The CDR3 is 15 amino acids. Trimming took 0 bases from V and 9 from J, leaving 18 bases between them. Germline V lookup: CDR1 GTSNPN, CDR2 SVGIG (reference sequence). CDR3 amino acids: CAWSVGGAGKAEQFF. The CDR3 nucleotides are TGTGCCTGGAGTGTAGGTGGGGCGGGGAAGGCTGAGCAGTTCTTC.

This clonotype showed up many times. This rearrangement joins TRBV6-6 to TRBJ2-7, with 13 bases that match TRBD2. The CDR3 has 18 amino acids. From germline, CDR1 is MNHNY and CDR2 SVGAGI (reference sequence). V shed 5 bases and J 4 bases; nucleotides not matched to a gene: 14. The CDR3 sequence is CASSPRTGTSGALYEQYF. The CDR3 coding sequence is TGTGCCAGCAGTCCGCGAACCGGGACTAGCGGGGCCTTATACGAGCAGTACTTC.

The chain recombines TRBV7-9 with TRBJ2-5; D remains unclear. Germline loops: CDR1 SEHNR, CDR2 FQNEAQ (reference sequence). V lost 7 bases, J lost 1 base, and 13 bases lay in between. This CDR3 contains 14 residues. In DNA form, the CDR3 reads TGTGCCAGCACCCCCCCGAGCCTCCAAGAGACCCAGTACTTC. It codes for CASTPPSLQETQYF.

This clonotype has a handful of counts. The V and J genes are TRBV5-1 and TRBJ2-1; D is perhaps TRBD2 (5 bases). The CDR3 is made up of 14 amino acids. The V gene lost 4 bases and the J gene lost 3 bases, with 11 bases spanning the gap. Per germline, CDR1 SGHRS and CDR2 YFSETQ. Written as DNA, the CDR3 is TGCGCCAGCAGCCCGGAAGGGAGCTACAATGAGCAGTTCTTC. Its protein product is CASSPEGSYNEQFF. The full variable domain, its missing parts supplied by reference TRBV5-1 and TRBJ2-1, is KAGVTQTPRYLIKTRGQQVTLSCSPISGHRSVSWYQQTPGQGLQFLFEYFSETQRNKGNFPGRFSGRQFSNSRSEMNVSTLELGDSALYLCASSPEGSYNEQFFGPGTRLTVL.

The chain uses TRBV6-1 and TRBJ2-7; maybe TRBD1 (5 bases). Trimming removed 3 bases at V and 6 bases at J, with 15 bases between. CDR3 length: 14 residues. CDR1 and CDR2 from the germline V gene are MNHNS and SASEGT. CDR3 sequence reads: CASSDWGSNGEQYV. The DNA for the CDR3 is TGTGCCAGCAGTGACTGGGGCAGTAACGGCGAGCAGTACGTC.

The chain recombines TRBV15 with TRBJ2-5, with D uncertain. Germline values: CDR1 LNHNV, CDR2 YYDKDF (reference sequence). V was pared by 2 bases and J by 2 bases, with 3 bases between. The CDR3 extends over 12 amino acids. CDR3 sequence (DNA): TGTGCCACCAGCAGATCACAAGAGACCCAGTACTTC. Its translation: CATSRSQETQYF.

The chain's CDR3 is CSASRAQYGYTF. The CDR3 DNA is TGCAGCGCCTCCAGGGCCCAATATGGCTACACCTTC. V usage is TRBV29-1 and J usage is TRBJ1-2; a possible D gene is TRBD1 (5 bases). CDR3 length: 12 amino acids. Germline CDR1 is SQVTM and CDR2 is ANQGSEA. Trimming removed 7 bases at V and 5 bases at J, with 14 bases between. Filled out from reference TRBV29-1 and TRBJ1-2, the complete variable domain reads SAVISQKPSRDICQRGTSLTIQCQVDSQVTMMFWYRQQPGQSLTLIATANQGSEATYESGFVIDKFPISRPNLTFSTLTVSNMSPEDSSIYLCSASRAQYGYTFGSGTRLTVV.